This T cell receptor beta chain was recorded in a study of T-cell reconstitution after alpha-beta-depleted transplantation in children. Study results and caveats: Several hundred graft clones that had expanded were reportedly the source of alpha-beta T cells about two months after transplant. Newly generated T cells supplied most T-cell counts and diversity one year post-transplant. TCRbeta diversity was high at day 60 in some patients (a result of surviving recipient T cells and thymic progenitors).

The TCRbeta library was prepared with unique molecular identifiers. MiXCR, run by TCRdb on the PCR reads, gives a single entry per CDR3 protein. The table includes some 180,000 distinct CDR3 sequences, approximately 6.3% detected once. This clonotype was observed at least ten times. Its antigen remains unidentified. Trimming took 7 bases from V and 4 from J, leaving 16 bases between them. CDR1 is MDHEN, CDR2 SYDVKM, per germline. The CDR3 sequence is 14 residues long. The sequence derives from a boy aged 2 to 9 with acute lymphoblastic leukemia, due to receive a stem cell transplant. The chain employs TRBV28 and TRBJ1-2; D is unclear. The sequencing used PBMCs, collected before TCRalphabeta/CD19-depleted stem cell transplant. This CDR3 reads CASNERPSGYGYTF. In nucleotides, the CDR3 is TGTGCCAGCAACGAGAGGCCCTCGGGCTATGGCTACACCTTC.